This T cell receptor beta chain was sequenced for a study of cytomegalovirus exposure and HLA in healthy donors. Broader study findings: In a later analysis, around 18,000 TCR beta sequences were associated with HLA alleles at 0.05 false discovery rate. In vitro checks showed that a few CMV-associated chains really do target CMV antigens. 87-base-pair reads could not separate some V segments, including TRBV6-2 and TRBV6-3.

Remarks on this clone: Its antigen is undetermined.

The PCR contained 60 Vbeta and 13 Jbeta primers. Under the authors' procedure: About 12 million of the 60 million to 90 million unique TCR beta chains counted in a later analysis were shared. The protocol was immunoSEQ multiplex PCR, while the TCRdb copy is restricted to in-frame clones and leaves out a portion. That table supplies the V and J calls and clone size; D and trimming were determined from the DNA. The data contain 70,000 to 95,000 clones, 70% to 85% of them seen just once; the ten biggest clones take up around 5%. Germline lookup yields CDR1 LGHNA and CDR2 YNFKEQ. Trimming removed 0 bases from V and 6 bases from J; junction bases left unmatched: 3. The CDR3 is 15 residues long.

This chain uses TRBV4-2 with TRBJ2-5; 11 bases align to TRBD1. The source material was PBMCs. This TCR came from a man younger than 40 in good health and CMV-seropositive. The chain's CDR3 is CASSQDGTGGKTQYF. The CDR3, as DNA: TGTGCCAGCAGCCAAGATGGGACAGGGGGGAAGACCCAGTACTTC.